Listed here are 20 T cell receptor beta chains from one sample, sequenced in a study of T cells expressing NK-cell markers (dated by TCRdb to about 2020). The library was produced with 5' RACE. The listed sequencing device is Illumina HiSeq 2000. Each CDR3 protein sequence appears as one entry after TCRdb reprocessed the reads, and no DNA is included. The table for this sample records fewer than 550,000 distinct CDR3 sequences. 1.4% of the sample belongs to the ten largest clones. Sequencing was carried out using blood T cells: a sorted CD56 or NKG2C T cell subset, CD4+ or CD8+ T cells, or bulk PBMC T cells (not recorded which). Every receptor here comes from a woman aged 45-65 years in good health. Donor details come from another sample of the same person, matched by shared clones.

The V gene is TRBV5-4, the J gene TRBJ2-5. CDR3 length equals 11 residues. CDR1 is SGHNT, CDR2 YYREEE, per germline (reference sequence). The CDR3 reads CASSYMETQYF. The entire variable domain, with the rest obtained from reference TRBV5-4 and TRBJ2-5, is as follows: ETGVTQSPTHLIKTRGQQVTLRCSSQSGHNTVSWYQQALGQGPQFIFQYYREEENGRGNFPPRFSGLQFPNYSSELNVNALELDDSALYLCASSYMETQYFGPGTRLLVL.

The chain has TRBV6-5 and TRBJ2-5; with no DNA, the TCRdb D assignment of TRBD1 cannot be verified. CDR1 MNHEY and CDR2 SVGAGI come from the germline V gene. This CDR3 contains 15 residues. The CDR3 loop is CASSYRDRGLETQYF.

This rearrangement joins TRBV4-1 to TRBJ2-5; TCRdb proposes TRBD1, but this gene call is untestable without DNA. The CDR3 extends over 14 amino acids. Per the germline V gene, CDR1 is MGHRA and CDR2 is YSYEKL. The CDR3 is CASSQGDRQETQYF.

V gene TRBV7-9 combines with J gene TRBJ2-1. CDR1 is SEHNR, CDR2 FQNEAQ, per germline (reference sequence). The CDR3 totals 16 residues. The CDR3 reads CASSSQLRGSYNEQFF.

The rearrangement links TRBV24-1 to TRBJ2-3; TCRdb's D call of TRBD1 is untestable without DNA. The CDR3 has 16 residues. CDR1 is KGHDR and CDR2 is SFDVKD in the germline V gene. CDR3 region: CATSDFGPGREDTQYF.

The V and J genes are TRBV7-8 and TRBJ2-1; the D gene TCRdb calls, TRBD2, cannot be checked with no DNA. CDR3 size: 13 residues. Germline V CDR1 and CDR2: SGHVS, FQNEAQ. The CDR3 protein is CASSALEVGEQFF.

The chain carries TRBV7-3 and TRBJ2-5; the TRBD1 assignment by TCRdb is unverifiable without DNA. Germline V gives CDR1 SGHTA, CDR2 FQGTGA. CDR3 length: 13 amino acids. CDR3 protein: CASSYDGGETQYF.

The chain couples TRBV20-1 to TRBJ2-1; TCRdb outputs TRBD1, but without DNA this stays unchecked. Per germline, CDR1 DFQATT and CDR2 SNEGSKA (reference sequence). This CDR3 spans 16 amino acids. Here the CDR3 reads CSAHTGLRGSYNEQFF.

V usage is TRBV27 and J usage is TRBJ2-3. CDR3 length equals 16 residues. Germline-derived CDR1 and CDR2 are MNHEY and SMNVEV (reference sequence). The CDR3 sequence: CASSLTGRTSTDTQYF.

J is TRBJ2-3 and V is TRBV7-8; TCRdb returns TRBD1, unconfirmable since there is no DNA. In germline, CDR1 is SGHVS, CDR2 FQNEAQ. This CDR3 has 14 residues. The CDR3 region is CASSLGGDTDTQYF. Combining the CDR3 with reference TRBV7-8 and TRBJ2-3 gives the whole variable domain GAGVSQSPRYKVAKRGQDVALRCDPISGHVSLFWYQQALGQGPEFLTYFQNEAQLDKSGLPSDRFFAERPEGSVSTLKIQRTQQEDSAVYLCASSLGGDTDTQYFGPGTRLTVL.

CDR3 sequence reads: CASSRPPGQFF. The chain has TRBV5-4 and TRBJ2-1; TCRdb gives TRBD1 as the D gene, but with no DNA this cannot be confirmed. CDR3 size: 11 residues. Germline V gene lookup returns CDR1 SGHNT and CDR2 YYREEE (reference sequence). Full variable domain (missing parts from reference TRBV5-4 and TRBJ2-1): ETGVTQSPTHLIKTRGQQVTLRCSSQSGHNTVSWYQQALGQGPQFIFQYYREEENGRGNFPPRFSGLQFPNYSSELNVNALELDDSALYLCASSRPPGQFFGPGTRLTVL.

This chain links TRBV7-9 with TRBJ1-3; TCRdb reports TRBD1, a call that lacks DNA to check it against. Germline V gene sequence: CDR1 SEHNR, CDR2 FQNEAQ (reference sequence). This CDR3 has 16 amino acids. The CDR3 sequence is CASSSRDRDSGNTIYF.

The gene calls are TRBV20-1 and TRBJ1-5. The germline V gene has CDR1 DFQATT and CDR2 SNEGSKA (reference sequence). The CDR3 runs to 11 residues. CDR3 residues: CSATKEQPQHF.

The chain combines TRBV25-1 with TRBJ2-2; the D call from TCRdb, TRBD2, cannot be confirmed without DNA. Germline values: CDR1 MGHDK, CDR2 SYGVNS. The CDR3 length is 16 residues. The CDR3 protein is CASSEYMGSYTGELFF.

This sequence joins TRBV18 and TRBJ2-3; lacking DNA, the TRBD1 call made by TCRdb goes unchecked. The V gene's germline CDR1 is KGHSH and CDR2 LQKENI. CDR3 length equals 16 residues. CDR3 sequence: CASSPPVQRRTDTQYF.

The V call is TRBV5-4, the J call TRBJ2-2; there is no DNA to check the TCRdb D call of TRBD2. The CDR3 totals 16 residues. Germline lookup yields CDR1 SGHNT and CDR2 YYREEE (reference sequence). Here the CDR3 reads CASSLLSGLAAGELFF. Based on the CDR3 plus reference TRBV5-4 and TRBJ2-2, the full variable domain is ETGVTQSPTHLIKTRGQQVTLRCSSQSGHNTVSWYQQALGQGPQFIFQYYREEENGRGNFPPRFSGLQFPNYSSELNVNALELDDSALYLCASSLLSGLAAGELFFGEGSRLTVL.

CDR3: CASSLGLGWEQYF. The chain combines TRBV5-5 with TRBJ2-7. Germline CDR1 reads SGHKS; CDR2 reads YYEKEE (reference sequence). CDR3 length equals 13 residues. Supplemented by reference TRBV5-5 and TRBJ2-7, the full variable domain reads DAGVTQSPTHLIKTRGQQVTLRCSPISGHKSVSWYQQVLGQGPQFIFQYYEKEERGRGNFPDRFSARQFPNYSSELNVNALLLGDSALYLCASSLGLGWEQYFGPGTRLTVT.

The CDR3 sequence is CSARAEQGFTEAFF. The V gene is TRBV20-1, the J gene TRBJ1-1; the TCRdb D gene call, TRBD1, has no DNA to confirm it. This CDR3 is 14 amino acids long. The germline V gene has CDR1 DFQATT and CDR2 SNEGSKA (reference sequence).

The chain carries TRBV2 and TRBJ2-6. This CDR3 spans 14 amino acids. Germline-derived CDR1 and CDR2 are SNHLY and FYNNEI. Here the CDR3 reads CASSASRGANVLTF.

This chain uses TRBV27 with TRBJ2-7; TCRdb outputs TRBD1, but without DNA this stays unchecked. Germline lookup yields CDR1 MNHEY and CDR2 SMNVEV (reference sequence). The CDR3 is made up of 14 amino acids. This chain's CDR3 is CASSLALTSYEQYF.